Below are 29 T cell receptor beta chains sequenced from a single sample in a study of CD8 T cells in ankylosing spondylitis. One entry per CDR3 protein, called by TCRdb with MiXCR from the 5' RACE reads. Of around 150,000 distinct CDR3 sequences listed, under 45% were seen once; the top ten hold about 15%. Sequencing was done on a sample of synovial fluid, either unsorted or a sorted T cell fraction (not recorded which). The origin of the receptors is a male donor with ankylosing spondylitis.

The DNA of the CDR3 is TGTGCCAGCAGCCTCCACCGGGACACTGAAAAACTGTTTTTT. Translating it yields CASSLHRDTEKLFF. The chain uses TRBV9 and TRBJ1-4, with a weak D call TRBD1 (6 bases). From germline, CDR1 is SGDLS and CDR2 YYNGEE. CDR3 length: 14 amino acids. V lost 4 bases, J lost 7 bases, and 14 bases lay in between.

The J gene is TRBJ2-2, the V gene TRBV12-3 or TRBV12-4; D gene unclear. The CDR3 is 15 amino acids. The V and J ends lost 6 bases and 2 bases respectively, with 13 bases between them. CDR3 protein: CASSFLRINTGELFF. CDR3 nucleotides: TGTGCCAGCAGCTTCCTCAGGATCAACACCGGGGAGCTGTTTTTT.

This rearrangement joins TRBV23-1 to TRBJ1-4, with 12 positions matching TRBD1. TRBV23-1 is filed as an ORF, its function uncertain. CDR3 length equals 15 residues. Losses at the gene ends were 10 bases for V and 6 bases for J; bases not matched to a gene: 9. The CDR3 sequence: CATPGQGAGDEKLFF. The CDR3 bases are TGCGCCACCCCGGGACAGGGGGCGGGGGATGAAAAACTGTTTTTT.

V usage is TRBV7-9 and J usage is TRBJ1-2; D is uncertain. CDR1 is SEHNR, CDR2 FQNEAQ, per germline (reference sequence). Trimming removed 1 base from V and 6 bases from J, with 15 bases in between. The CDR3 is 15 residues long. The CDR3 bases are TGTGCCAGCAGCTTAGGGGCCAGGTTCTTCGATGGCTACACCTTC. Its protein product is CASSLGARFFDGYTF.

This clonotype was found a few times. The chain combines TRBV28 with TRBJ1-2; no clear D. Germline values: CDR1 MDHEN, CDR2 SYDVKM. Trimming removed 3 bases at V and 4 bases at J, with 18 bases between. There are 16 residues in the CDR3. This CDR3 is CASSLRRASRFYGYTF. CDR3 nucleotide sequence: TGTGCCAGCAGTTTGAGAAGGGCTTCCAGGTTCTATGGCTACACCTTC.

This clonotype occurred many times. The rearrangement links TRBV19 to TRBJ1-1; no definite D call. The germline V and J ends were trimmed by 6 bases and 2 bases, with 13 bases remaining between them. Germline-derived CDR1 and CDR2 are LNHDA and SQIVND (reference sequence). The CDR3 length is 14 residues. CDR3 loop: CASRPTAPNTEAFF. DNA for the CDR3: TGTGCCAGTAGGCCGACGGCGCCTAACACTGAAGCTTTCTTT.

A few counts support this clonotype. This rearrangement joins TRBV9 to TRBJ1-2, with 7 positions matching TRBD1. Germline CDR1 and CDR2: SGDLS and YYNGEE. The ends lost 2 bases at V and 2 bases at J; junction bases unmatched: 15. CDR3 size: 18 residues. For the CDR3, the DNA is TGTGCCAGCAGCGTCGATTCTGGACAGGCGAAACCGAACTATGGCTACACCTTC. This gives the protein CASSVDSGQAKPNYGYTF. Filled out from reference TRBV9 and TRBJ1-2, the complete variable domain reads DSGVTQTPKHLITATGQRVTLRCSPRSGDLSVYWYQQSLDQGLQFLIQYYNGEERAKGNILERFSAQQFPDLHSELNLSSLELGDSALYFCASSVDSGQAKPNYGYTFGSGTRLTVV.

The gene calls are TRBV10-3 and TRBJ1-1; tentative D call: TRBD1 (6 bases). The CDR3 has 13 residues. Per germline, CDR1 ENHRY and CDR2 SYGVKD. V lost 6 bases to trimming and J lost 6 bases, with 14 bases between them. CDR3 region: CAIRVLGGPEAFF. CDR3 coding DNA: TGTGCCATCAGGGTTCTGGGGGGGCCTGAAGCTTTCTTT.

A few counts support this clonotype. The chain links TRBV28 to TRBJ2-1; D not resolved. This CDR3 has 15 amino acids. Germline V gene data show CDR1 as MDHEN and CDR2 as SYDVKM. The germline V and J ends were trimmed by 0 bases and 0 bases, with 6 bases remaining between them. The CDR3 spells CASSLWLSSYNEQFF. The CDR3 nucleotides are TGTGCCAGCAGTTTATGGTTGAGCTCCTACAATGAGCAGTTCTTC.

This chain uses TRBV5-1 with TRBJ2-2; D may match TRBD1 or TRBD2 (6 bases each). Trimming removed 3 bases from V and 6 bases from J, with 15 bases in between. In germline, CDR1 is SGHRS, CDR2 YFSETQ. This CDR3 comprises 15 residues. The CDR3 spells CASSCRGRGPGELFF. The DNA of the CDR3 is TGCGCCAGCAGCTGTCGGGGGCGCGGTCCCGGGGAGCTGTTTTTT.

This clonotype occurred once. The J gene is TRBJ1-3, the V gene TRBV29-1; D call uncertain. With 5 bases removed from V and 0 bases from J, the gap between germline ends came to 5 bases. This CDR3 has 12 residues. From germline, CDR1 is SQVTM and CDR2 ANQGSEA. DNA of the CDR3: TGCAGCGTTCGGGCCTCTGGAAACACCATATATTTT. This encodes CSVRASGNTIYF.

This chain joins TRBV30 and TRBJ1-1; TRBD1 is a possible D gene (5 bases). V gave up 3 bases and J gave up 3 bases, with 11 bases separating them. The CDR3 consists of 13 residues. Germline CDR1 and CDR2: GTSNPN and SVGIG (reference sequence). In DNA, the CDR3 is TGTGCCTGGAGCTGGGGCGAGCACACTGAAGCTTTCTTT. Amino acid sequence: CAWSWGEHTEAFF. The full variable domain, in which reference TRBV30 and TRBJ1-1 provide the parts outside the CDR3, is SQTIHQWPATLVQPVGSPLSLECTVEGTSNPNLYWYRQAAGRGLQLLFYSVGIGQISSEVPQNLSASRPQDRQFILSSKKLLLSDSGFYLCAWSWGEHTEAFFGQGTRLTVV.

The CDR3 sequence: CASWPGLGSDTQYF. The CDR3 DNA is TGTGCCAGCTGGCCCGGACTAGGTTCGGATACGCAGTATTTT. The chain combines TRBV2 with TRBJ2-3; 7 bases match TRBD2. Germline CDR1 reads SNHLY; CDR2 reads FYNNEI. The CDR3 covers 14 residues. V dropped 8 bases and J dropped 6; count of bases not matched to a gene: 11.

The chain combines TRBV11-2 with TRBJ2-5; 10 positions agree with TRBD1. This CDR3 has 16 residues. Germline V gene data show CDR1 as SGHAT and CDR2 as FQNNGV. Losses at the gene ends were 7 bases for V and 5 bases for J; bases not matched to a gene: 13. The CDR3 coding sequence is TGTGCCAGCAACCCCCCCATCGACAGGGGGCAGGAGACCCAGTACTTC. It is translated as CASNPPIDRGQETQYF.

The chain employs TRBV7-9 and TRBJ1-2; 8 nucleotides line up with TRBD1. V trimming: 5 bases; J trimming: 4 bases; junction bases outside the gene matches: 3. Germline V gene sequence: CDR1 SEHNR, CDR2 FQNEAQ (reference sequence). The CDR3 runs to 13 residues. CDR3: CASSVGQVYGYTF. DNA for the CDR3: TGTGCCAGCAGCGTGGGACAGGTCTATGGCTACACCTTC.

The chain carries TRBV27 and TRBJ2-7; perhaps D is TRBD1 or TRBD2 (5 bases each). This CDR3 is 13 amino acids long. The germline V and J ends were trimmed by 2 bases and 4 bases, with 9 bases remaining between them. The germline V gene encodes CDR1 MNHEY and CDR2 SMNVEV (reference sequence). Here the CDR3 reads CASSLRGFYEQYF. CDR3 in DNA: TGTGCCAGCAGTTTACGGGGCTTTTACGAGCAGTACTTC.

This rearrangement joins TRBV13 to TRBJ1-1, with 7 bases that match TRBD1. Germline CDR1 reads PRHDT; CDR2 reads FYEKMQ (reference sequence). The CDR3 covers 14 residues. V dropped 4 bases and J dropped 5; count of bases not matched to a gene: 7. The CDR3 DNA reads as TGTGCCAGCAGCTCCAAACCAGGGGGGACTGAAGCTTTCTTT. It translates to CASSSKPGGTEAFF.

V usage is TRBV6-5 and J usage is TRBJ2-4, with 8 bases identical to TRBD2. With 0 bases clipped from V and 0 bases from J, the junction kept 7 bases outside the gene matches. Germline CDR1 and CDR2: MNHEY and SVGAGI. This CDR3 contains 18 residues. The CDR3 is CASSYSVLADLAKNIQYF. CDR3 DNA sequence: TGTGCCAGCAGTTACTCTGTACTAGCGGACTTAGCCAAAAACATTCAGTACTTC.

The CDR3 loop reads CSARALEGGNNEQFF. The CDR3 DNA follows: TGCAGTGCTAGAGCGCTTGAGGGAGGGAACAATGAGCAGTTCTTC. The genes are TRBV20-1 and TRBJ2-1; 7 bases agree with TRBD2. With 1 base clipped from V and 5 bases from J, the junction kept 8 bases outside the gene matches. This CDR3 is 15 amino acids long. CDR1 is DFQATT, CDR2 SNEGSKA, per germline (reference sequence).

The rearrangement joins TRBV6-2 or TRBV6-3 to TRBJ2-6; D may be TRBD1 (5 bases). V lost 7 bases and J lost 0, with 10 bases in between. The germline V gene has CDR1 MNHEY and CDR2 SVGEGT. This CDR3 is 15 amino acids long. The chain's CDR3 is CASTKGNSGANVLTF. CDR3 nucleotides: TGTGCCAGCACCAAGGGGAACTCTGGGGCCAACGTCCTGACTTTC.

The chain is built from TRBV5-4 and TRBJ2-7; 11 positions agree with TRBD2. Germline loops: CDR1 SGHNT, CDR2 YYREEE (reference sequence). CDR3 length: 17 residues. V was pared by 4 bases and J by 5 bases, with 14 bases of the junction left unmatched. The CDR3 DNA reads as TGTGCCAGCAGCCTAACTAGCGGGAGCCTCCCCTTCCACGAGCAGTACTTC. Residues: CASSLTSGSLPFHEQYF. Drawing the rest from reference TRBV5-4 and TRBJ2-7, the complete variable domain is ETGVTQSPTHLIKTRGQQVTLRCSSQSGHNTVSWYQQALGQGPQFIFQYYREEENGRGNFPPRFSGLQFPNYSSELNVNALELDDSALYLCASSLTSGSLPFHEQYFGPGTRLTVT.

This chain links TRBV12-3 or TRBV12-4 with TRBJ1-1; no clear D. The ends were cut back, 1 base at V and 3 bases at J, with 6 bases in the middle. The CDR3 loop spans 13 amino acids. The CDR3 DNA reads TGTGCCAGCAGTTTAGGCATCTACACTGAAGCTTTCTTT. As protein: CASSLGIYTEAFF.

The chain employs TRBV5-1 and TRBJ2-7, with 8 bases that match TRBD2. V lost 0 bases and J lost 2; bases outside the gene matches: 4. CDR3 size: 15 residues. Germline CDR1 and CDR2: SGHRS and YFSETQ. The CDR3 coding sequence is TGCGCCAGCAGCTTGGTAGCGGGACCAACCTACGAGCAGTACTTC. It specifies CASSLVAGPTYEQYF. The whole variable domain, filled in from reference TRBV5-1 and TRBJ2-7, reads KAGVTQTPRYLIKTRGQQVTLSCSPISGHRSVSWYQQTPGQGLQFLFEYFSETQRNKGNFPGRFSGRQFSNSRSEMNVSTLELGDSALYLCASSLVAGPTYEQYFGPGTRLTVT.

Notes on this clonotype: Compared with germline, one end of the junction differs, possibly owing to a read error. This sequence joins TRBV9 and TRBJ1-1; D gene unclear. Per germline, CDR1 SGDLS and CDR2 YYNGEE. The CDR3 length is 13 residues. For the CDR3, the DNA is TGTGCCAGCAGCCCCCTACTGAAAACTGAAGCTTTCTTT. This gives the protein CASSPLLKTEAFF.

The genes are TRBV27 and TRBJ2-5, with 10 bases identical to TRBD2. CDR1 is MNHEY and CDR2 is SMNVEV in the germline V gene (reference sequence). V dropped 2 bases and J dropped 1; count of bases not matched to a gene: 4. The CDR3 loop spans 16 amino acids. The CDR3 here is CASSLGLADFQETQYF. CDR3 DNA: TGTGCCAGCAGTTTAGGACTAGCGGACTTCCAAGAGACCCAGTACTTC.

V usage is TRBV11-2 and J usage is TRBJ2-5; TRBD2 aligns across 9 bases. Germline V gene data show CDR1 as SGHAT and CDR2 as FQNNGV. V lost 4 bases and J lost 9; bases outside the gene matches: 24. This CDR3 has 19 amino acids. In DNA form, the CDR3 reads TGTGCCAGCAGCTCCACCGATCCGGGACTAGCCTACGCAATTTGGGCCCAGTACTTC. This translates into CASSSTDPGLAYAIWAQYF.

V is TRBV4-3 and J is TRBJ2-1; 7 bases map to TRBD2. Trimming took 3 bases from V and 3 from J; bases not matched to a gene: 11. CDR3 length: 17 residues. The germline V gene encodes CDR1 LGHNA and CDR2 YSLEER. CDR3 loop: CASSQGWLRENYNEQFF. The CDR3 DNA reads as TGCGCCAGCAGCCAGGGTTGGTTGCGGGAGAACTACAATGAGCAGTTCTTC.

This clonotype was seen a handful of times. The germline gene is not matched at one end of the junction; a read error may be the cause. The gene calls are TRBV9 and TRBJ2-3; D is tentatively TRBD1 or TRBD2 (6 bases each). Germline values: CDR1 SGDLS, CDR2 YYNGEE. The CDR3 has 14 amino acids. The CDR3 protein is CASSVNGGTDTQYF. The CDR3 DNA is TGTGCCAGCAGCGTTAACGGGGGCACGGATACGCAGTATTTT.

The genes are TRBV4-2 and TRBJ2-7, with TRBD1 identical over 9 bases. The V gene's germline CDR1 is LGHNA and CDR2 YNFKEQ. V lost 0 bases, J lost 5 bases, and 8 bases stayed unmatched. The CDR3 contains 16 residues. The CDR3 DNA follows: TGTGCCAGCAGCCAAGATAGGGGGACAGGGTTCCACGAGCAGTACTTC. Residues: CASSQDRGTGFHEQYF.